Shown below are 6 T cell receptor beta chains from a single sample sequenced in a study of CD8 T cells in Susac syndrome. Random hexamers primed reverse transcription of 0.5 to 1 ug RNA. TCRdb processed the immunoSEQ multiplex PCR reads anew with MiXCR; each CDR3 protein has one entry. The sample includes around 200,000 distinct CDR3 sequences, roughly 94% of them seen just once. Sequencing used CD4+ T cells from PBMCs. These receptors were collected from a human donor with Susac syndrome.

J is TRBJ2-2 and V is TRBV14, with a tentative D call TRBD2 (6 bases). This CDR3 is built from 16 residues. Germline V gene data show CDR1 as SGHDN and CDR2 as FVKESK. Trimming left V 1 base short and J 4 bases short, with 13 bases between. The CDR3, as DNA: TGTGCCAGCAGCCAAGTACACGGGAGACTCACCGGGGAGCTGTTTTTT. Its protein is CASSQVHGRLTGELFF.

This rearrangement joins TRBV6-5 to TRBJ1-2; the D gene is possibly TRBD1 (5 bases). Trimming stripped 7 bases from V and 6 bases from J, with 15 bases between. This CDR3 comprises 13 residues. Germline loops: CDR1 MNHEY, CDR2 SVGAGI. The CDR3 spells CASTAGDGNGYTF. CDR3 coding DNA: TGTGCCAGCACAGCGGGGGACGGTAATGGCTACACCTTC.

The chain couples TRBV5-1 to TRBJ1-5; D is uncertain. CDR3 size: 12 residues. V was cut by 0 bases and J by 9 bases, with 7 bases left in between. CDR1 and CDR2 from the germline V gene are SGHRS and YFSETQ. As DNA, the CDR3 is TGCGCCAGCAGCTTGGGGGCTGGGCCCCAGCATTTT. Its translation: CASSLGAGPQHF.

J is TRBJ2-1 and V is TRBV29-1; TRBD1 matches 8 bases. The CDR3 covers 16 residues. The V gene end was trimmed by 0 bases and the J gene end by 4 bases; junction bases not matched to a gene: 8. Germline V lookup: CDR1 SQVTM, CDR2 ANQGSEA. CDR3 DNA sequence: TGCAGCGTTGAAGATTTCGTCGGACAGGGTTACAATGAGCAGTTCTTC. It yields the protein CSVEDFVGQGYNEQFF.

The chain links TRBV20-1 to TRBJ2-7; TRBD2 agrees at 9 bases. The CDR3 is 15 amino acids. Trimming cost V 0 bases and J 3 bases; bases outside gene matches: 6. The V gene's germline CDR1 is DFQATT and CDR2 SNEGSKA (reference sequence). CDR3 nucleotide sequence: TGCAGTGCTAGAGATCGGCGGGGGGGCCTCTACGAGCAGTACTTC. Protein product: CSARDRRGGLYEQYF.

The rearrangement joins TRBV19 to TRBJ2-7; D might be TRBD1 (6 bases). The CDR3 consists of 16 residues. Germline-derived CDR1 and CDR2 are LNHDA and SQIVND (reference sequence). V was clipped by 2 bases and J by 3 bases, with 17 bases between them. DNA for the CDR3: TGTGCCAGTAGTATATCCCCCCCCCAGGGGCTCTACGAGCAGTACTTC. It yields the protein CASSISPPQGLYEQYF.